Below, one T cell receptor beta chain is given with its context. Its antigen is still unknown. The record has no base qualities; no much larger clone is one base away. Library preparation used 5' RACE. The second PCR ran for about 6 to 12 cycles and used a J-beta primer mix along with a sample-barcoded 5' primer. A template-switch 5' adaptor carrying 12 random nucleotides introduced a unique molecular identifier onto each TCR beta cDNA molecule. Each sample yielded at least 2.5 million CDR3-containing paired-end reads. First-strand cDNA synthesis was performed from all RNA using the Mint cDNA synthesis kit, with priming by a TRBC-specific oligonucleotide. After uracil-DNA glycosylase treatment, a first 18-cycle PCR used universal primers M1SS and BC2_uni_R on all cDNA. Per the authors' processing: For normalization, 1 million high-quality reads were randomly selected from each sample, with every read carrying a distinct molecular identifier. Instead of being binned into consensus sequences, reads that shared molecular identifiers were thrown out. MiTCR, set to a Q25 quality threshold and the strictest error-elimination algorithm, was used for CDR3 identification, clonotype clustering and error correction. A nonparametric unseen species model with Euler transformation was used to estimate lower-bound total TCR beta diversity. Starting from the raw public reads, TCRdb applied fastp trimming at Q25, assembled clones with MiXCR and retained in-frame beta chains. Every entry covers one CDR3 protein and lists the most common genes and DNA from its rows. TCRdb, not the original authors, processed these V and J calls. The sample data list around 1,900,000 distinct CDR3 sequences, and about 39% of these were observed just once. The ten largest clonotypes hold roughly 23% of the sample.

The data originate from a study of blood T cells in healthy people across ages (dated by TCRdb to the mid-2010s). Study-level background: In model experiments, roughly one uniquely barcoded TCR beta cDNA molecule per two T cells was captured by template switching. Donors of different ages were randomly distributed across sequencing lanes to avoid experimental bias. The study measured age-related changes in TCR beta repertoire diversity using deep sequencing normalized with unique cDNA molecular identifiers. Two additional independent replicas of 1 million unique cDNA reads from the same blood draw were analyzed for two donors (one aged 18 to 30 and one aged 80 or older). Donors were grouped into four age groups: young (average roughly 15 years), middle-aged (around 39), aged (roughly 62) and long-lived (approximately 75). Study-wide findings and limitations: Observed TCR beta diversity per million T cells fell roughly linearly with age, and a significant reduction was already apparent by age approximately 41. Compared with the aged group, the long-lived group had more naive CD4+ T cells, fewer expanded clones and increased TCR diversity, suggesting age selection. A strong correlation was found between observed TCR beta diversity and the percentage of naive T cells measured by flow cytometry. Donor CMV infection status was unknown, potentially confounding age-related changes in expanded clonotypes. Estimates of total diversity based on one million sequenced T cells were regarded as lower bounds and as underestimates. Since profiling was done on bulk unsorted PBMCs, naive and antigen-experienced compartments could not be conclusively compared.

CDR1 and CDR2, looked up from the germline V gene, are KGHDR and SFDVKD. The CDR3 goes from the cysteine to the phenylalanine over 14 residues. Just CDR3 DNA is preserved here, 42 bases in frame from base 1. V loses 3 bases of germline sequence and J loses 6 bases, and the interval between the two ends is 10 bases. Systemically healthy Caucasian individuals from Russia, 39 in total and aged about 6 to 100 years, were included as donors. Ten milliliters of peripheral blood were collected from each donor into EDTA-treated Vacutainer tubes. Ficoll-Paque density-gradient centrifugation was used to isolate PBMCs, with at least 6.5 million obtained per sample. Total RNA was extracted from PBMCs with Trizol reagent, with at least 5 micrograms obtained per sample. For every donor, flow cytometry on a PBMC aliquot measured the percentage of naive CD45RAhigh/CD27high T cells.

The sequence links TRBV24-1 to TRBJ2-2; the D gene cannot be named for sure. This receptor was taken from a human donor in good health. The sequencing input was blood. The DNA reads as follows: TGTGCCACCAGTGATCACTTCAACCCCGGGGAGCTGTTTTTT. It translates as CATSDHFNPGELFF.